The entry below describes one T cell receptor beta chain. As yet, its antigen is unknown. This sample was included in a study of T cells in Graves' hyperthyroidism and ophthalmopathy. Study-level findings and limits: Expanded thyroid clonotypes (above 0.001) were mostly also found in blood. Ophthalmopathy stood apart from stable hyperthyroidism in a 13 V-J model.

A lack of ophthalmopathy progression within 18 months defined stable Graves' hyperthyroidism. RNA transcripts gave rise to amplified TCR beta CDR3 regions. With the HTBI primer set, the TCR CDR3 went through a first round of RT-PCR. TCRdb redid the calling of the multiplex PCR reads with MiXCR, one entry per CDR3 protein. The table shows 75,000 to 100,000 distinct CDR3 sequences, with roughly 39% occurring only once. Trimming removed 7 bases from V and 8 bases from J; junction bases left unmatched: 15. In germline, CDR1 is SEHNR, CDR2 FQNEAQ (reference sequence). The CDR3 runs 18 residues. The genes are TRBV7-9 and TRBJ1-6, with TRBD1 matching over 12 bases. The TCR comes from a woman aged 25 to 39 with Graves' hyperthyroidism. The sequenced material came from peripheral blood or thyroid tissue (not recorded which). DNA for the CDR3: TGTGCCAGCAACCCCCCCCGGGACAGGGGGCGTCTATATTCACCCCTCCACTTT. This sequence encodes CASNPPRDRGRLYSPLHF.